Listed below are T cell receptor beta chains from one sample, sequenced in a study of T cell repertoires in cytomegalovirus infection. Their recognized antigens are unknown. TCRdb itself ran the reads through MiXCR, one entry per CDR3 protein. In the table there are approximately 910,000 distinct CDR3 sequences, more than 25% of which are singletons. Sample: cultured CD8+ T cells from PBMCs, taken from culture after CMV antigen stimulation. The receptor set was obtained from a human donor in good health (CMV status not recorded). Some clones in this sample may be carry-over from other donors' samples. Each CDR3 is given with its conserved first and last residue. A D gene is named only where the DNA matches it firmly. Rows may omit the clone size; those that give it use once, few, many or a size class.

>15|TRBD2|TRBV2|TRBJ2-1|.
TGTGCCAGCAAACAGACTAGCGGGGGGGCTAATGAGCAGTTCTTC
CASKQTSGGANEQFF
>15|.|TRBV7-4|TRBJ2-3|.
TGTGCCAGCAGCTCCGGCTACGGCTCCACAGATACGCAGTATTTT
CASSSGYGSTDTQYF
>14|TRBD1|TRBV7-9|TRBJ2-5|.
TGTGCCAGCAGCCAAGGGGGCCCCCAAGAGACCCAGTACTTC
CASSQGGPQETQYF
>13|.|TRBV9|TRBJ2-5|once
TGTGCCAGCAGCGGAGGGGGGACGGAGACCCAGTACTTC
CASSGGGTETQYF
>15|TRBD1|TRBV7-2|TRBJ2-5|many
TGTGCCAGCAGCTCGCCCGGGACAGGAGGGGAGACCCAGTACTTC
CASSSPGTGGETQYF
>14|TRBD1|TRBV5-4|TRBJ1-1|.
TGTGCCAGCAGCTTGGAGGGACAGGGCACTGAAGCTTTCTTT
CASSLEGQGTEAFF
>14|.|TRBV6-6|TRBJ2-1|few
TGTGCCAGCAGTTACTCGATGGGGGGAAATGAGCAGTTCTTC
CASSYSMGGNEQFF
>12|.|TRBV2|TRBJ1-2|.
TGTGCCCAAGAGCTCCGTAACTATGGCTACACCTTC
CAQELRNYGYTF
>12|.|TRBV9|TRBJ2-3|.
TGTGCCAGCAGCGTGGCCGGGGATACGCAGTATTTT
CASSVAGDTQYF
>13|.|TRBV7-2|TRBJ1-6|few
TGTGCCAGCAGCTTACTAGAAAAGACCATTCTCCACTTT
CASSLLEKTILHF
>14|.|TRBV19|TRBJ2-6|few
TGTGCCAGTAGGGGGGCTGCTGGGGCCAACGTCCTGACTTTC
CASRGAAGANVLTF
>16|TRBD1|TRBV19|TRBJ2-3|.
TGTGCCAGTAGTATAGGGGACAGCCCTAGCACAGATACGCAGTATTTT
CASSIGDSPSTDTQYF
>16|.|TRBV6-6|TRBJ1-5|.
TGTGCCAGCAGTTACGAGGACACCTCTGGCAATCAGCCCCAGCATTTT
CASSYEDTSGNQPQHF
>17|TRBD2|TRBV5-5|TRBJ2-2|.
TGTGCCAGCAGCTTTGGCCTAGCGGGGGTTGGAACCGGGGAGCTGTTTTTT
CASSFGLAGVGTGELFF
>15|TRBD1|TRBV6-1|TRBJ2-4|many
TGTGCCAGTACTGAAGGGGGCGCCTTCAAAAACATTCAGTACTTC
CASTEGGAFKNIQYF
>15|.|TRBV7-6|TRBJ1-4|few
TGTGCCAGCAGCCTCAACAGGGAACGTAATGAAAAACTGTTTTTT
CASSLNRERNEKLFF
>18|TRBD1|TRBV7-6|TRBJ1-2|once
TGTGCCAGCAGCTTTCCCCTGCATAAAGGACAGGGTGGGAATGGCTACACCTTC
CASSFPLHKGQGGNGYTF
>12|.|TRBV20-1|TRBJ1-6|few
TGCAGTGCTAGAGATTTCAATTCACCCCTCCACTTT
CSARDFNSPLHF
>13|.|TRBV6-2/TRBV6-3|TRBJ2-1|few
TGTGCCAGCGGGTGGGAGTCCTACAATGAGCAGTTCTTC
CASGWESYNEQFF
>14|.|TRBV27|TRBJ1-1|few
TGTGCCAGCAGTTTATCGGGGCCAATGGATGAAGCTTTCTTT
CASSLSGPMDEAFF
>16|TRBD2|TRBV6-5|TRBJ2-3|.
TGTGCCAGCAGTTACGACGTAGCGGGGGTGCCAGATACGCAGTATTTT
CASSYDVAGVPDTQYF
>19|TRBD2|TRBV7-8|TRBJ2-3|few
TGTGCCAGCAGCTTAGCGGAGACTAGCGGGGGACTTAGCACAGATACGCAGTATTTT
CASSLAETSGGLSTDTQYF
>14|.|TRBV7-8|TRBJ1-5|many
TGTGCCAGCAGCTTAACCCAGGGGCGTGAGCCCCAGCATTTT
CASSLTQGREPQHF
>15|TRBD2|TRBV19|TRBJ2-3|few
TGTGCCAGTAGTATAGGACTAGCCATCACAGATACGCAGTATTTT
CASSIGLAITDTQYF
>15|.|TRBV7-9|TRBJ1-2|many
TGTGCCAGCAGCTTAGCGCAGGGGATGAACTATGGCTACACCTTC
CASSLAQGMNYGYTF
>15|.|TRBV27|TRBJ1-5|many
TGTGCCAGCAGTTTAAGGGCGGATAGCAATCAGCCCCAGCATTTT
CASSLRADSNQPQHF
>15|.|TRBV7-6|TRBJ2-1|many
TGTGCCAGCAATCAACTCGCGGCGGCCCACAATGAGCAGTTCTTC
CASNQLAAAHNEQFF
>13|.|TRBV20-1|TRBJ1-4|many
TGCAGTGCCCCAAGGCGGATTAATGAAAAACTGTTTTTT
CSAPRRINEKLFF
>13|.|TRBV6-2/TRBV6-3|TRBJ1-1|.
TGTGCCAGCAGCCTTGGACCCTCGGGAGAAGCTTTCTTT
CASSLGPSGEAFF
>13|.|TRBV4-1|TRBJ2-1|.
TGCGCCAGCAGCCGGGACCCCGAGGATGAGCAGTTCTTC
CASSRDPEDEQFF
>13|.|TRBV6-1|TRBJ1-2|.
TGTGCCAGCAGCAACCCTCAGGGCCATGGCTACACCTTC
CASSNPQGHGYTF
>16|.|TRBV10-3|TRBJ2-6|few
TGTGCCATCAGAACGATGGGACACTCTGGGGCCAACGTCCTGACTTTC
CAIRTMGHSGANVLTF
>15|.|TRBV19|TRBJ2-3|few
TGTGCCAGTAGTATTCGGGGGCGCATCACAGATACGCAGTATTTT
CASSIRGRITDTQYF
>13|.|TRBV2|TRBJ1-1|few
TGTGCCAGTCTTTTTACAGGGAACACTGAAGCTTTCTTT
CASLFTGNTEAFF
>16|.|TRBV7-6|TRBJ2-3|.
TGTGCCAGCAGCGGGACAACAGATCCAGCACGAGATACGCAGTATTTT
CASSGTTDPARDTQYF
>17|TRBD1|TRBV19|TRBJ1-5|few
TGTGCCAGTAGTATGGTCTACGGACAGGGGTTGACTCAGCCCCAGCATTTT
CASSMVYGQGLTQPQHF
>17|.|TRBV20-1|TRBJ2-3|.
TGCAGTGCTAGAGGGCATTACAGGTCAAACCCCGCGGATACGCAGTATTTT
CSARGHYRSNPADTQYF
>17|TRBD2|TRBV27|TRBJ2-1|.
TGTGCCAGCAGTTTACGACTAGCGGGGGGGCTGAACAATGAGCAGTTCTTC
CASSLRLAGGLNNEQFF
>16|TRBD1|TRBV4-1|TRBJ1-2|few
TGCGCCAGCAGCCAAGAGCTTGGGGACAGGGCGGGCGGCTACACCTTC
CASSQELGDRAGGYTF
>21|TRBD1|TRBV7-8|TRBJ1-6|few
TGTGCCAGCAGCTTAGGAGGGGACAGACCCCCCCGGAACACCTATAATTCACCCCTCCACTTT
CASSLGGDRPPRNTYNSPLHF
>15|TRBD1|TRBV12-5|TRBJ1-5|many
TGTGCTAGCGCGCTCCCCGGGACAGGTAATCAGCCCCAGCATTTT
CASALPGTGNQPQHF
>18|TRBD1|TRBV7-9|TRBJ1-1|many
TGTGCCAGCAGCCTAGCCCCGGGACAGGTTTTTAGGGGAACTGAAGCTTTCTTT
CASSLAPGQVFRGTEAFF
>15|.|TRBV27|TRBJ1-1|few
TGTGCCAGCAGTTTAACCGGGCGGGGGTTAACTGAAGCTTTCTTT
CASSLTGRGLTEAFF
>14|.|TRBV24-1|TRBJ1-2|.
TGTGCCACCAGTGATCGGACAGCCTCGGAGGGCTACACCTTC
CATSDRTASEGYTF
>13|.|TRBV19|TRBJ2-1|.
TGTGCCAGTAGCCGCAGCCGGCTCAATGAGCAGTTCTTC
CASSRSRLNEQFF
>17|.|TRBV9|TRBJ2-1|.
TGTGCCAGCAGCGGGCGAGCTAGGTCCCTCTTCCACAATGAGCAGTTCTTC
CASSGRARSLFHNEQFF
>15|TRBD1|TRBV7-9|TRBJ1-5|many
TGTGCCAGCAGCTTGGGGACAGGGGGTCTTCAGCCCCAGCATTTT
CASSLGTGGLQPQHF
>15|TRBD1|TRBV10-3|TRBJ1-2|.
TGTGCCATCAAAACCGGGACAGAGAGCAACTATGGCTACACCTTC
CAIKTGTESNYGYTF
>16|.|TRBV2|TRBJ2-1|.
TGTGCCAACAAGCCCCCTACAGCGACCTCCTACAATGAGCAGTTCTTC
CANKPPTATSYNEQFF
>19|.|TRBV12-5|TRBJ1-1|.
TGTGCTAGTGGTTTTTCGACGGAGGCCCAGGGGAGGAATGACACTGAAGCTTTCTTT
CASGFSTEAQGRNDTEAFF
>15|.|TRBV28|TRBJ1-3|.
TGTGCCAGCAGTGAAGTTTGGATATCTGGAAACACCATATATTTT
CASSEVWISGNTIYF
>14|.|TRBV7-2|TRBJ1-5|.
TGTGCCAGCAGCTTAGCTCCAGTGGGCCAGCCCCAGCATTTT
CASSLAPVGQPQHF
>14|.|TRBV7-8|TRBJ2-1|many
TGTGCCAGCAGCTTAGGGCAGTCTGCAAACGAGCAGTTCTTC
CASSLGQSANEQFF
>12|.|TRBV20-1|TRBJ2-1|.
TGCAGTACCCCAGGCTCCGGAAATGAGCAGTTCTTC
CSTPGSGNEQFF
>13|TRBD2|TRBV7-9|TRBJ2-5|.
TGTGCCAGCGGGGGACTAGAGCGAGAGACCCAGTACTTC
CASGGLERETQYF
>16|.|TRBV13|TRBJ2-3|.
TGTGCCAGCAGCTTAGGCTCGGTCAGATGGGCAGATACGCAGTATTTT
CASSLGSVRWADTQYF
>15|.|TRBV6-5|TRBJ2-3|few
TGTGCCAGCAGTTACTCCCCCACGTACACAGATACGCAGTATTTT
CASSYSPTYTDTQYF
>15|.|TRBV12-3/TRBV12-4|TRBJ1-1|few
TGTGCCAGCATCTTTAAAGGGGTTTTAACGACTGAAGCTTTCTTT
CASIFKGVLTTEAFF
>13|.|TRBV28|TRBJ2-7|.
TGTGCCAGCCTATCAGACCTTAGGGGGGAGCAGTACTTC
CASLSDLRGEQYF
>15|.|TRBV19|TRBJ1-1|.
TGTGCCACCAAAGGGGTCTATGAAGTGAACACTGAAGCTTTCTTT
CATKGVYEVNTEAFF